This T cell receptor (beta chain) was obtained from a study of T cell repertoires in ileal Crohn's disease (dated by TCRdb to the late 2010s). At the level of the whole study: The median duration of disease was 7.9 years, and at the time of surgery roughly 36% of patients were active smokers. Every patient underwent surgery because of a complication, which was stricturing disease in around 61% of cases and penetrating disease in roughly 39%. Postoperative therapy was given to about half of the patients, with thiopurines administered to about a dozen patients and anti-TNF agents administered to approximately 20 patients. M6 samples consisted of neoterminal ileum biopsies collected during postoperative colonoscopy. The TCR repertoire was analysed in 50 to 70 patients with Crohn's disease drawn from a prospective multicentre cohort. The study was conducted in parallel with a multicentre cohort built to find predictors of early endoscopic recurrence after ileocolonic resection. Endoscopic postoperative recurrence was defined as a Rutgeerts score above i0. A total of some 150 mucosal samples from roughly 57 patients were sequenced, collected from several sites on the surgical specimen and at postoperative endoscopy. Overall results and qualifications from the work: Postoperative endoscopy timing varied within the first year after surgery, with a median delay of around 7.1 months. Higher high-frequency clone percentages at surgery were associated with endoscopic recurrence; all patients with clonality above 26.8% (18/57) had recurrence. Sorted CD8 T cells carried more high-frequency clones than CD4 T cells, suggesting mucosal expansions were mainly CD8. Compared with non-smokers, patients who were active smokers at surgery showed a significantly higher proportion of clonal expansions (about 25% vs 18%, p=0.02). Only a subgroup of patients, of unstated size, had their mucosal CD4 and CD8 T cells sorted and sequenced.

CDR1 and CDR2, per the germline V gene, are SNHLY and FYNNEI. The V and J ends are trimmed by 0 bases and 2 bases, leaving 10 bases between them. The CDR3 numbers 16 residues from cysteine through phenylalanine. CDR3 DNA is the only sequence kept; it has 48 bases, read in frame from the first base. For commercial TCRB immunosequencing, about 500 nanograms of biopsy DNA were submitted for each sample. CDR3 regions were amplified from genomic DNA by Adaptive Biotechnology using a two-step, amplification bias-controlled multiplex PCR. Primers for every V and J gene segment were used in the first PCR, and barcodes and Illumina adapters were added in the second PCR. An Illumina instrument was used to sequence the CDR3 libraries. The original methods were these. Vendor-provided pipelines were combined with custom analysis of raw data in R/Bioconductor under R version 3.3.0. Clonality, ranging from 0 to 1, was calculated as the inverse of the normalised Shannon entropy of all productive clones. High-frequency clones were defined as the share of the repertoire occupied by the top 100 clones, with only clones passing a 95% confidence test being retained. Overlap between samples was measured with the Morisita-Horn index, while repertoire diversity was measured with the Simpson index. TCRdb carries this immuneACCESS record with in-frame sequences only. Its versions omit some clonotypes, under half of them owing to an unresolved V gene in the studies checked, with the rest unexplained. V and J calls and clone size are copied from that table; D and trimming were computed from the DNA. The sample table lists approximately 19,000 clones, approximately 72% of them with a count of one. The ten largest clones add up to around 4% of the sample.

Interpreted using the paper, the time point label stands for: neoterminal ileum biopsy at postoperative endoscopy, about 6 months after surgery. Eligible patients were adults with ileal or ileocolonic Crohn's disease who had an indication for ileocolonic resection. Whole ileal mucosal biopsies were stored frozen at -80°C before DNA extraction. Genomic DNA was extracted from frozen whole biopsies with a TRizol-based method and quantified on a NanoDrop 2000 spectrophotometer. Concerning this clone itself: This receptor's antigen is unknown. There are no base qualities to consult, and no much larger clone falls within one base.

The sequence links TRBV2 to TRBJ1-4, with a weak D call of TRBD1 (5 bases match). Sequencing was done on a sample of ileal tissue. The origin of this receptor is an adult with Crohn's disease. Read as DNA, the sequence is TGTGCCAGCAGTGAAGCGCTTCGGGGGACTAATGAAAAACTGTTTTTT. This gives the protein CASSEALRGTNEKLFF.